This T cell receptor beta chain is drawn from a study of cytotoxic CD8 clonotypes in ibrutinib-treated CLL. Looked up from germline, CDR1 is SGHTA and CDR2 is FQGTGA. This CDR3 region has 17 residues. Unmatched junction bases numbered 8, after V lost 2 bases and J lost 0 bases. Depth targeted 1 in 200,000 to 1 in 1 million T cells, averaging 10x coverage per clonotype. Using immunoSEQ multiplex PCR, the repertoire was profiled, and TCRdb retains in-frame clones only, with some absent. The table includes hundreds of thousands of clones, around 70% detected once. The receptor's source is a human donor with chronic lymphocytic leukemia. Source: PBMCs, taken after 12 months of ibrutinib treatment. The chain joins TRBV7-3 to TRBJ2-3; 7 bases are a match to TRBD2. CDR3 DNA sequence: TGTGCCAGCAGCTTAGACGGGCTAGCGGCTAGCACAGATACGCAGTATTTT. This translates into CASSLDGLAASTDTQYF.